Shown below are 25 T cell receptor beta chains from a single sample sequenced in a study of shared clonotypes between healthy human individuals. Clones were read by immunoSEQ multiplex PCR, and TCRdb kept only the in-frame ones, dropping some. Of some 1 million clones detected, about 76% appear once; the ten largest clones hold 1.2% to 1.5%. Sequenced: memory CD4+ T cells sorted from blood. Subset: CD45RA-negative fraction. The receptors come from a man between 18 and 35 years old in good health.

CDR3 in amino acids: CSHTQGMAYNEQFF. CDR3 nucleotide sequence: TGCAGCCACACGCAGGGGATGGCGTACAATGAGCAGTTCTTC. This rearrangement joins TRBV29-1 to TRBJ2-1, with D maybe TRBD1 (6 bases). Germline CDR1 SQVTM, CDR2 ANQGSEA. The CDR3 is made up of 14 amino acids. Trimming shortened V by 8 bases and J by 4 bases, and 18 bases separated the two germline ends.

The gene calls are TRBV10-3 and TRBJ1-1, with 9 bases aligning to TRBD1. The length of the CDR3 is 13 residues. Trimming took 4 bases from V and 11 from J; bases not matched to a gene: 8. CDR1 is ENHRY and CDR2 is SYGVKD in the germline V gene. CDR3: CAISGTGDPGAFF. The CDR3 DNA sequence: TGTGCCATCAGTGGGACAGGGGACCCCGGGGCTTTCTTT.

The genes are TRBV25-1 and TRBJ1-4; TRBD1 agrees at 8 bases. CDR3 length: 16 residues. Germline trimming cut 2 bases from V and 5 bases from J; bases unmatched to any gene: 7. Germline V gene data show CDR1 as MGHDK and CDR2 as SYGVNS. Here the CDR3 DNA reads TGTGCCAGCAGTGAAACAGGGGGTCAACGGAATGAAAAACTGTTTTTT. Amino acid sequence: CASSETGGQRNEKLFF.

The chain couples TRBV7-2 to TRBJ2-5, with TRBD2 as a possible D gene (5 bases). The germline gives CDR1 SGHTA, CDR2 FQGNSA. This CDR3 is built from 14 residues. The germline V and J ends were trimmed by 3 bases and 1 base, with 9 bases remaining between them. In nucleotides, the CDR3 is TGTGCCAGCAGCTTCTACGGGATCCAAGAGACCCAGTACTTC. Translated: CASSFYGIQETQYF.

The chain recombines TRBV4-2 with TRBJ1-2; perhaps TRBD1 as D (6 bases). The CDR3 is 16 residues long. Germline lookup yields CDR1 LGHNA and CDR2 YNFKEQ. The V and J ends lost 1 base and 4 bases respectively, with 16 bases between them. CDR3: CASSQGGQGQGYGYTF. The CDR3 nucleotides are TGTGCCAGCAGCCAAGGGGGGCAGGGTCAGGGCTATGGCTACACCTTC.

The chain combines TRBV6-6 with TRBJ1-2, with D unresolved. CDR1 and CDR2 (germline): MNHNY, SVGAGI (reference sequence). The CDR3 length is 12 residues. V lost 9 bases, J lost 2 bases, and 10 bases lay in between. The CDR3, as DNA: TGTGCCAGTTACTTCTTGAACTATGGCTACACCTTC. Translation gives CASYFLNYGYTF.

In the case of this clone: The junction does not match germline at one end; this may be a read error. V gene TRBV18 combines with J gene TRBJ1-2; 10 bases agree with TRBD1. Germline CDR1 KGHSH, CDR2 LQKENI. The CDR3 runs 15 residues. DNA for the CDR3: TGTGTCAGCTCACCATTGGGACAGGGGTTGCCTGGCTACACCTTC. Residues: CVSSPLGQGLPGYTF. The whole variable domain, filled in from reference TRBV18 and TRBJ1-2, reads NAGVMQNPRHLVRRRGQEARLRCSPMKGHSHVYWYRQLPEEGLKFMVYLQKENIIDESGMPKERFSAEFPKEGPSILRIQQVVRGDSAAYFCVSSPLGQGLPGYTFGSGTRLTVV.

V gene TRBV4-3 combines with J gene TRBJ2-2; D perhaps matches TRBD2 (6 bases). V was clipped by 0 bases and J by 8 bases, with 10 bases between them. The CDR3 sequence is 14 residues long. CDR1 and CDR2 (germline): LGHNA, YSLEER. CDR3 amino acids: CASSQDAGPGELFF. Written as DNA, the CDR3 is TGCGCCAGCAGCCAAGATGCGGGGCCGGGGGAGCTGTTTTTT.

CDR3 nucleotide sequence: TGTGCCAGCAGCCAAAGCCCAACAAGAGTTTCTAGCACAGATACGCAGTATTTT. This gives the protein CASSQSPTRVSSTDTQYF. The chain couples TRBV16 to TRBJ2-3; D remains unclear. CDR3 length equals 18 residues. From germline, CDR1 is KGHSY and CDR2 FQNENV. V was cut by 2 bases and J by 0 bases, with 18 bases left in between.

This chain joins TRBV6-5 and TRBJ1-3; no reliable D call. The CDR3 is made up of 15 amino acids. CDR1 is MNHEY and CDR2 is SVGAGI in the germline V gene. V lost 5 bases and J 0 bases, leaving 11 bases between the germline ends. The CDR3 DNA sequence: TGTGCCAGCAGTCCGGCAACCTTCTCTGGAAACACCATATATTTT. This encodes CASSPATFSGNTIYF.

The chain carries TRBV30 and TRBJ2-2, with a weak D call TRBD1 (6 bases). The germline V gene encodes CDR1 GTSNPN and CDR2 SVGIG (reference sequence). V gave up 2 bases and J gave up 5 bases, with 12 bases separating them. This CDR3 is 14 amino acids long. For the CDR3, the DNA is TGTGCCTGGAGTAAAGGGGGACGTACCGGGGAGCTGTTTTTT. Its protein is CAWSKGGRTGELFF.

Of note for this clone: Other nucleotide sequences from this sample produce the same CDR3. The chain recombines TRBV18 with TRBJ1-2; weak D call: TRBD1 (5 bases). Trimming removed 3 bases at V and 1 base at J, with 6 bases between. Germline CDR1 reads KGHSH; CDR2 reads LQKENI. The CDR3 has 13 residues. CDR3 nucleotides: TGTGCCAGCTCACCGAGGGGTAACTATGGCTACACCTTC. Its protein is CASSPRGNYGYTF. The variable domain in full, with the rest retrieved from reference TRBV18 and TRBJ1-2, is NAGVMQNPRHLVRRRGQEARLRCSPMKGHSHVYWYRQLPEEGLKFMVYLQKENIIDESGMPKERFSAEFPKEGPSILRIQQVVRGDSAAYFCASSPRGNYGYTFGSGTRLTVV.

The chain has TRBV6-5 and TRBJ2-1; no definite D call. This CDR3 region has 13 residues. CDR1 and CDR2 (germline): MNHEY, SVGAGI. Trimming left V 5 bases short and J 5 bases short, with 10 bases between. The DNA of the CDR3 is TGTGCCAGCAGTCGGACGTGGAACAATGAGCAGTTCTTC. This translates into CASSRTWNNEQFF.

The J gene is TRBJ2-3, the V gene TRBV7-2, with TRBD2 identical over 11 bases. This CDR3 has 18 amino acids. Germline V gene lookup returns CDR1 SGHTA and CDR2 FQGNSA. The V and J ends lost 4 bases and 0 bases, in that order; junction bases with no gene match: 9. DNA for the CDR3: TGTGCCAGCAGCTCCCGGGGTAGCGGGGGGGCCAGCACAGATACGCAGTATTTT. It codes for CASSSRGSGGASTDTQYF.

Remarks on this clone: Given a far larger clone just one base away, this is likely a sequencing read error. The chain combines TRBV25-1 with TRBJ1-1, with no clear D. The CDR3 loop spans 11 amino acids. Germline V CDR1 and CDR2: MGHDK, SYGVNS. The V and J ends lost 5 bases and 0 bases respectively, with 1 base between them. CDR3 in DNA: TGTGCCAGCAGTATGAACACTGAAGCTTTCTTT. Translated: CASSMNTEAFF. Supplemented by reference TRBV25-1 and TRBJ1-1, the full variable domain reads EADIYQTPRYLVIGTGKKITLECSQTMGHDKMYWYQQDPGMELHLIHYSYGVNSTEKGDLSSESTVSRIRTEHFPLTLESARPSHTSQYLCASSMNTEAFFGQGTRLTVV.

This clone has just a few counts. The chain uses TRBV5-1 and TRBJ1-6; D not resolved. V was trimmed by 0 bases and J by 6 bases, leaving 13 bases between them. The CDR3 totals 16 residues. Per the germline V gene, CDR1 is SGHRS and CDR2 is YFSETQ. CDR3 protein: CASSLGDPAGNSPLHF. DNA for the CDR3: TGCGCCAGCAGCTTGGGAGACCCGGCAGGTAATTCACCCCTCCACTTT.

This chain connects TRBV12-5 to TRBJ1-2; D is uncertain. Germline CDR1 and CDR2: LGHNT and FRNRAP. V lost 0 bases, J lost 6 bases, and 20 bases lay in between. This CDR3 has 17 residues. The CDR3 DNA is TGTGCTAGTGGTTTGGTAGCGGGGAACTATAGAAAGGATGGCTACACCTTC. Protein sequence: CASGLVAGNYRKDGYTF.

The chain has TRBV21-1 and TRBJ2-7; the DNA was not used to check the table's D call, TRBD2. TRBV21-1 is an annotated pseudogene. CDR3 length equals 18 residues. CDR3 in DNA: TGTGCCAGCAGCAATAACAGTAGCGGGAGGGCCGCTGCGTTCGAGCAGTACTTC. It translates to CASSNNSSGRAAAFEQYF.

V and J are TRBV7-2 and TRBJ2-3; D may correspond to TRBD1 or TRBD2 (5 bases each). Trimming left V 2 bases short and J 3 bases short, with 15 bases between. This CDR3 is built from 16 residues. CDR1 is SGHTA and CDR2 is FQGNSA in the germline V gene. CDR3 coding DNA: TGTGCCAGCAGCTTATCTCCCACGGGGACGACAGATACGCAGTATTTT. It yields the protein CASSLSPTGTTDTQYF. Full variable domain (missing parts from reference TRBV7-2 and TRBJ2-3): GAGVSQSPSNKVTEKGKDVELRCDPISGHTALYWYRQSLGQGLEFLIYFQGNSAPDKSGLPSDRFSAERTGGSVSTLTIQRTQQEDSAVYLCASSLSPTGTTDTQYFGPGTRLTVL.

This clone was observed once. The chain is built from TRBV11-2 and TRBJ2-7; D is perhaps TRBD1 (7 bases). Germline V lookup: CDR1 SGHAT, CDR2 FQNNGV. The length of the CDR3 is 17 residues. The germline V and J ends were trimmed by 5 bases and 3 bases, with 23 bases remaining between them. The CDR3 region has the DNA TGTGCCAGCAGCCGTCATGTCACAGGGGTGGGAGGCTACGAGCAGTACTTC. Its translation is CASSRHVTGVGGYEQYF.

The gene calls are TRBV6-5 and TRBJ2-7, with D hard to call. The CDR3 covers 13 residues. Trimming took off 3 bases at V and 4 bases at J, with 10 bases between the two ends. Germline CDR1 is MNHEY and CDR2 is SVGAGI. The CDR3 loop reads CASSYLGDYEQYF. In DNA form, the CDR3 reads TGTGCCAGCAGTTATTTGGGTGATTACGAGCAGTACTTC.

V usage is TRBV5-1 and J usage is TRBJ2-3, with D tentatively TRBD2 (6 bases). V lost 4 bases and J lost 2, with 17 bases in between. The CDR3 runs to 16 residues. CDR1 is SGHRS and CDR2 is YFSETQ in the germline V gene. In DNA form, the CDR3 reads TGCGCCAGCAGCGGTTCGGGGACTCTAAACACAGATACGCAGTATTTT. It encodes CASSGSGTLNTDTQYF.

CDR3 bases: TGTGCCAGCAGCCCCCCGGGGATTAAAGAGACCCAGTACTTC. Translation: CASSPPGIKETQYF. The rearrangement links TRBV11-2 to TRBJ2-5; perhaps TRBD2 as D (5 bases). This CDR3 has 14 amino acids. CDR1 and CDR2 from the germline V gene are SGHAT and FQNNGV. V was shortened by 5 bases and J by 3 bases, with 13 bases between the two germline ends.

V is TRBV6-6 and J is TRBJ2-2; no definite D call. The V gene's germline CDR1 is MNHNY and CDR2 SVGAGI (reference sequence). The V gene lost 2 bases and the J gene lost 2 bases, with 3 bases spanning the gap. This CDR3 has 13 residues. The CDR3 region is CASSYPNTGELFF. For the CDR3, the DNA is TGTGCCAGCAGTTACCCTAACACCGGGGAGCTGTTTTTT.

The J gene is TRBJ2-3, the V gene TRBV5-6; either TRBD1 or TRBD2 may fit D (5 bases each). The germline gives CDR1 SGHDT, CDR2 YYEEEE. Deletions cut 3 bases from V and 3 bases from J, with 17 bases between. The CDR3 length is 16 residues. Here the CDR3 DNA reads TGTGCCAGCAGCTATCACCGGGACGGTAGAACAGATACGCAGTATTTT. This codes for CASSYHRDGRTDTQYF.